This TCR beta chain was identified during a study of blood T cell repertoires in COVID-19 (dated by TCRdb to 2019 to 2021). With respect to the entire study: Collaborator samples came from the United States, Italy and Spain and covered acute and convalescent phases of COVID-19. The prospective study material was composed of cDNA or gDNA derived from T cells, B-cell-depleted T cells, or PBMCs. The dataset comprised deeply sampled blood TCRbeta repertoires from subjects exposed to, actively infected with, or recovered from COVID-19. A freely available public database, intended as a resource for researchers studying the immune response to SARS-CoV-2, is where the repertoires were released. The samples were drawn from the first 160 participants of the ongoing ImmuneRACE study and from more than 1,000 subjects provided by 6 global collaborators. The sample metadata nearly always contained a de-identified subject ID, COVID-19 status, age in years and sex. Where available, HLA class I and class II types were obtained from metadata supplied by the sample provider rather than from assay-based typing. Findings and caveats that apply to the study as a whole: The amount of clinical and demographic metadata varied by source and participant and was provided uncurated.

Collaborating institutions collected whole blood in K2EDTA tubes following their own protocols. Collaborator samples were shipped for TCRbeta analysis as frozen whole blood, isolated PBMCs, or DNA extracted from either sample type. Unmatched junction bases come to 1, with V trimmed by 4 bases and J by 2 bases. From the cysteine through the phenylalanine, the CDR3 covers 15 amino acids. The CDR3 DNA has 45 bases and is translated from base 1. Sequences MGHRA (CDR1) and YSYEKL (CDR2) are obtained from the germline V gene. About this clone itself: What this receptor recognizes is not known. Per-base quality was not reported, and no clone a single base away is much larger than it.

The immunoSEQ Assay, a bias-controlled multiplex PCR, was used to amplify TCRbeta CDR3 regions from genomic DNA. The original methods were these. The number of nucleated cells in each sample was estimated by amplification of reference gene primers within the assay. To quantify the absolute abundance of each unique TCRbeta CDR3 rearrangement, sequence reads were collapsed and filtered. For each sample, productive Simpson clonality was calculated as the square root of Simpson's diversity index across productive rearrangements. Imported from immuneACCESS, the table was reduced by TCRdb to in-frame sequences with V and J called. These copies leave out some clones; in studies compared against another copy, an unresolved V gene accounts for under half, and the cause of the remainder is not known. V, J and clone size are taken as reported in that table, and D and trimming were inferred from the DNA itself. Across this sample there are under 45,000 clones, with approximately 80% seen only once. About 4.9% of the sample is in the top ten clones.

The sample was peripheral blood. In this chain, TRBV4-1 is recombined with TRBJ1-5; 11 middle bases align to TRBD1. This receptor was obtained from a man aged 45-65 years with active COVID-19. In nucleotides, the sequence is TGCGCCAGCAGCCGGACAGGGGGCGGCAATCAGCCCCAGCATTTT. It translates as CASSRTGGGNQPQHF.